These 3 T cell receptor beta chains originate from one sample sequenced in a study of blood T cell repertoires in COVID-19. TCRdb keeps only in-frame clones here, not all; method: immunoSEQ multiplex PCR. The profile shows about 320,000 clones, roughly 85% of them singletons. The sequencing input was peripheral blood. The receptors come from a human donor in a cohort sampled during active COVID-19.

This sequence joins TRBV6-1 and TRBJ1-2; D remains unclear. Germline CDR1 reads MNHNS; CDR2 reads SASEGT. The CDR3 sequence is 12 residues long. The V gene lost 2 bases and the J gene lost 5 bases, with 6 bases spanning the gap. The CDR3 coding sequence is TGTGCCAGCAGTGAAAGCCTATATGGCTACACCTTC. This sequence encodes CASSESLYGYTF.

V is TRBV19 and J is TRBJ2-7; 7 nucleotides align to TRBD1. This CDR3 has 15 residues. The germline V gene has CDR1 LNHDA and CDR2 SQIVND (reference sequence). The V gene end was trimmed by 5 bases and the J gene end by 2 bases; junction bases not matched to a gene: 9. CDR3 nucleotides: TGTGCCAGTAGTCTACCCGGGACAGCCACCTACGAGCAGTACTTC. Translated, it gives CASSLPGTATYEQYF.

The chain carries TRBV5-1 and TRBJ1-1; the D gene is possibly TRBD1 (6 bases). V lost 1 base, J lost 4 bases, and 11 bases lay in between. CDR3 length: 14 residues. Germline CDR1 reads SGHRS; CDR2 reads YFSETQ. The CDR3 is CASSLTGTGTEAFF. DNA for the CDR3: TGCGCCAGCAGCTTGACAGGGACGGGCACTGAAGCTTTCTTT.